The 15 T cell receptor beta chains presented below share a single source sample, sequenced in a study of T cell responses to AZD1222 COVID-19 vaccine (dated by TCRdb to 2020 to 2023). The sample's time point label is to be understood as: baseline before first vaccination. The treatment or condition label on this specimen signifies: meningococcal conjugate vaccine given as trial control. The library was generated by the immunoSEQ multiplex PCR assay. The table comes from immuneACCESS by way of TCRdb, which keeps in-frame sequences with V and J called. Part of the clones is missing from these tables; in studies checked, under half for an unresolved V gene and the rest for unknown reasons. This sample comprises approximately 89,000 clones, about 90% of them detected only once. Of the sample, less than 5.5% is held by the ten largest clones. Sequencing used peripheral blood, obtained on day 0 of MenACWY control vaccination. All receptors come from an adult in good health.

This chain connects TRBV19 to TRBJ1-3, with TRBD1 as a possible D gene (6 bases). The V end lost 3 bases, the J end lost 4 bases, and 10 bases lay between the germline ends. Germline V gene lookup returns CDR1 LNHDA and CDR2 SQIVND (reference sequence). The CDR3 sequence is 14 residues long. DNA for the CDR3: TGTGCCAGTAGTATCCGGGGGGCAGGAAACACCATATATTTT. It yields the protein CASSIRGAGNTIYF. Filled out from reference TRBV19 and TRBJ1-3, the complete variable domain reads DGGITQSPKYLFRKEGQNVTLSCEQNLNHDAMYWYRQDPGQGLRLIYYSQIVNDFQKGDIAEGYSVSREKKESFPLTVTSAQKNPTAFYLCASSIRGAGNTIYFGEGSWLTVV.

The chain links TRBV5-3 to TRBJ2-5, with TRBD2 matching over 7 bases. TRBV5-3 is an open reading frame, and its role is uncertain. CDR3 size: 14 residues. After removal of 7 bases from V and 2 bases from J, the junction contained 8 bases not matched to a gene. CDR3 in DNA: TGTGCCAGACGCCGAGCTAGCGGTCAAGAGACCCAGTACTTC. Translated: CARRRASGQETQYF.

This chain uses TRBV5-6 with TRBJ2-5; tentatively, D is TRBD1 (5 bases). The CDR3 runs 13 residues. Germline V gene data show CDR1 as SGHDT and CDR2 as YYEEEE. V was shortened by 0 bases and J by 5 bases, with 8 bases between the two germline ends. The chain's CDR3 is CASSLAGAETQYF. In nucleotides, the CDR3 is TGTGCCAGCAGCTTGGCTGGGGCTGAGACCCAGTACTTC.

V gene TRBV4-2 combines with J gene TRBJ2-5, with 10 bases aligning to TRBD2. This CDR3 is 17 amino acids long. In germline, CDR1 is LGHNA, CDR2 YNFKEQ. V shed 2 bases, J shed 6 bases, and the junction held 12 bases outside the gene matches. The CDR3 nucleotides are TGTGCCAGCAGCCAATTAGCGGGAGGTTTATCTGAGAAGACCCAGTACTTC. It yields the protein CASSQLAGGLSEKTQYF.

The CDR3 reads CASSFTRQGYNEQFF. Written as DNA, the CDR3 is TGTGCCAGCAGCTTCACCCGACAGGGCTACAATGAGCAGTTCTTC. V gene TRBV7-2 combines with J gene TRBJ2-1; 7 bases agree with TRBD1. In germline, CDR1 is SGHTA, CDR2 FQGNSA. The V gene end was trimmed by 3 bases and the J gene end by 3 bases; junction bases not matched to a gene: 5. This CDR3 spans 15 amino acids. The whole variable domain, filled in from reference TRBV7-2 and TRBJ2-1, reads GAGVSQSPSNKVTEKGKDVELRCDPISGHTALYWYRQSLGQGLEFLIYFQGNSAPDKSGLPSDRFSAERTGGSVSTLTIQRTQQEDSAVYLCASSFTRQGYNEQFFGPGTRLTVL.

The chain recombines TRBV13 with TRBJ1-1, with a tentative D call TRBD1 (5 bases). CDR1 and CDR2 (germline): PRHDT, FYEKMQ (reference sequence). Trimming took 0 bases from V and 3 from J, leaving 17 bases between them. The CDR3 covers 17 residues. The CDR3 DNA reads as TGTGCCAGCAGCTTAGGCCTGTTCTTTCGGGGGTACACTGAAGCTTTCTTT. It is translated as CASSLGLFFRGYTEAFF.

This clone has only a few counts. The chain has TRBV7-6 and TRBJ2-6; possible D gene TRBD2, 6 bases. Deletions cut 2 bases from V and 1 base from J, with 9 bases between. Looked up from germline, CDR1 is SGHVS and CDR2 is FNYEAQ. This CDR3 has 16 residues. In DNA form, the CDR3 reads TGTGCCAGCAGCTTATGGAGCGGGTCTGGGGCCAACGTCCTGACTTTC. The encoded protein is CASSLWSGSGANVLTF.

The V call is TRBV20-1, the J call TRBJ2-6, with 8 bases that match TRBD2. There are 16 residues in the CDR3. Trimming at V came to 3 bases and at J to 0 bases, leaving 4 bases not matched to a gene. In germline, CDR1 is DFQATT, CDR2 SNEGSKA (reference sequence). The CDR3, as DNA: TGCAGTGCTAGTTGGGCGGGGGGCTCTGGGGCCAACGTCCTGACTTTC. As protein: CSASWAGGSGANVLTF.

The chain has TRBV5-4 and TRBJ2-2; TRBD1 matches 9 bases. V gave up 0 bases and J gave up 4 bases; unmatched junction bases: 7. Germline V gives CDR1 SGHNT, CDR2 YYREEE (reference sequence). The CDR3 is 17 residues long. The CDR3 DNA reads TGTGCCAGCAGCTTGGATCCCGGACAGGGGAGCACCGGGGAGCTGTTTTTT. Encoded protein: CASSLDPGQGSTGELFF.

This CDR3 reads CSASLGQGYEQYF. The CDR3 DNA is TGCAGTGCTAGTCTTGGGCAGGGATACGAGCAGTACTTC. V usage is TRBV20-1 and J usage is TRBJ2-7; D perhaps matches TRBD1 (5 bases). V lost 3 bases and J 4 bases, leaving 13 bases between the germline ends. CDR1 and CDR2 from the germline V gene are DFQATT and SNEGSKA (reference sequence). The CDR3 is 13 residues long.

The V and J genes are TRBV5-4 and TRBJ2-1; a weak D match, TRBD1 (6 bases). This CDR3 is 13 amino acids long. V was clipped by 4 bases and J by 11 bases, with 16 bases between them. Germline CDR1 SGHNT, CDR2 YYREEE (reference sequence). CDR3 protein: CASSPSTGLKQFF. CDR3 in DNA: TGTGCCAGCAGCCCCTCCACAGGGTTAAAGCAGTTCTTC.

The V call is TRBV7-2, the J call TRBJ2-7; 7 bases fit TRBD2. This CDR3 is 13 amino acids long. Germline values: CDR1 SGHTA, CDR2 FQGNSA. Losses at the gene ends were 1 base for V and 7 bases for J; bases not matched to a gene: 4. The CDR3: CASSLGGGREQYF. The CDR3 nucleotides are TGTGCCAGCAGCTTAGGGGGGGGAAGGGAGCAGTACTTC. The full variable domain, its missing parts supplied by reference TRBV7-2 and TRBJ2-7, is GAGVSQSPSNKVTEKGKDVELRCDPISGHTALYWYRQSLGQGLEFLIYFQGNSAPDKSGLPSDRFSAERTGGSVSTLTIQRTQQEDSAVYLCASSLGGGREQYFGPGTRLTVT.

V is TRBV4-1 and J is TRBJ2-1; no reliable D call. Germline V gene sequence: CDR1 MGHRA, CDR2 YSYEKL. V was cut by 4 bases and J by 2 bases, with 6 bases left in between. This CDR3 has 13 residues. This chain's CDR3 is CASSLVPYNEQFF. The CDR3 DNA is TGCGCCAGCAGCCTGGTCCCCTACAATGAGCAGTTCTTC.

J is TRBJ2-1 and V is TRBV5-1, with 11 bases identical to TRBD2. CDR1 SGHRS and CDR2 YFSETQ come from the germline V gene. The V segment lost 4 bases and the J segment 5 bases; nucleotides outside the gene matches: 5. The CDR3 length is 15 residues. The CDR3 sequence: CASSERLAGHNEQFF. The CDR3 DNA reads TGCGCCAGCAGCGAACGACTAGCGGGGCACAATGAGCAGTTCTTC. Supplemented by reference TRBV5-1 and TRBJ2-1, the full variable domain reads KAGVTQTPRYLIKTRGQQVTLSCSPISGHRSVSWYQQTPGQGLQFLFEYFSETQRNKGNFPGRFSGRQFSNSRSEMNVSTLELGDSALYLCASSERLAGHNEQFFGPGTRLTVL.

The chain has TRBV30 and TRBJ1-2; TRBD1 is a possible D gene (6 bases). The V gene lost 6 bases and the J gene lost 4 bases, with 9 bases spanning the gap. The CDR3 loop spans 11 amino acids. CDR1 is GTSNPN and CDR2 is SVGIG in the germline V gene (reference sequence). CDR3 sequence (DNA): TGTGCCTGCAGGGGTTCCTATGGCTACACCTTC. Its protein product is CACRGSYGYTF.